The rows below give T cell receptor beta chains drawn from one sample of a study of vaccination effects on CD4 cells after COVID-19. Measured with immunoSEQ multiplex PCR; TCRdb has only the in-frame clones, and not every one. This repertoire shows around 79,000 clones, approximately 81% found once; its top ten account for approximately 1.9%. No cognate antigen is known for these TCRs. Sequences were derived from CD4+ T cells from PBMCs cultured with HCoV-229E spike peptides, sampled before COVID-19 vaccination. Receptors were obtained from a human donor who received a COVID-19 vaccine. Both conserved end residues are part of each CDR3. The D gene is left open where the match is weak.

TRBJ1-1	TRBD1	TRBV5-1	CASSFDRDTEAFF
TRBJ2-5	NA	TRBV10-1	CASSAGTAQETQYF
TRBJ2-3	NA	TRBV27	CASSPWTPSTDTQYF
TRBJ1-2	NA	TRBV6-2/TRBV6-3	CASSLQNGHYGYTF
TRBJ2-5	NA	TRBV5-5	CASSRDIQGETQYF
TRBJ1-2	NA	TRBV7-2	CASSSTVQGTGYTF
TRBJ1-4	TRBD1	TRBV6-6	CALGGTGAATNEKLFF
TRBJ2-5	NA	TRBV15	CAARMKTGRYQETQYF
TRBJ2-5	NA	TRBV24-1	CATSDFRDIRETQYF
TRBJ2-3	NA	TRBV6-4	CASSRTRGGDTQYF
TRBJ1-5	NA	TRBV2	CASRGRDQPQHF
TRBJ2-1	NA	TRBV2	CASSEVRGGAFSEQFF
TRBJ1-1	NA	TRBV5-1	CASSFSPSGGNTEAFF
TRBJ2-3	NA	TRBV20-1	CSANREIVRYF
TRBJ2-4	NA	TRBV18	CASSPSDSLDIQYF
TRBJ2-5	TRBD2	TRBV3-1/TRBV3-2	CASSKGLAGGLYQETQYF
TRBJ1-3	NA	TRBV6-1	CASSEDSRSGNTIYF
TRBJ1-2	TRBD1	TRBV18	CASSQDRGTGYTF
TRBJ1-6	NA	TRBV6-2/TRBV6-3	CASSTNSPLHF
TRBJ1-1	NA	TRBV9	CASSVGDMNTEAFF
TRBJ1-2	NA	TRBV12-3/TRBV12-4	CASSTGARGYTF
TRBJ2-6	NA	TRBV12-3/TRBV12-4	CASTGSGANVLTF
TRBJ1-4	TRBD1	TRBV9	CASSLRDSSTNEKLFF
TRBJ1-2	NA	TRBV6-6	CASSPRQNYGYTF
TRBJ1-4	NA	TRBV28	CASRTGIVEKLFF
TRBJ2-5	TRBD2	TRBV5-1	CASSAGLAGETQYF
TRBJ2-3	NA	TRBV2	CASSEGGSQTQYF
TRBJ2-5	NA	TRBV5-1	CASSQRQEQETQYF
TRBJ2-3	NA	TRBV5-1	CASSPSGTDTQYF
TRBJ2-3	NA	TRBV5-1	CASSFTGVTDTQYF
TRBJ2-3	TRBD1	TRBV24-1	CATSKQGALDTQYF
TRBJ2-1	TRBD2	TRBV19	CASSQGLAGAVYNEQFF
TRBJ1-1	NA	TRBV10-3	CAISESGGTEAFF
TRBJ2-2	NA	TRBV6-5	CATRRQRSTGELFF
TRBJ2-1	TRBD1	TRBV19	CASSKNRGSHNEQFF
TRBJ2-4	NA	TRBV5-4	CASSLDRYAAKNIQYF
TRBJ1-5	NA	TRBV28	CASSLGGRMGNQPQHF
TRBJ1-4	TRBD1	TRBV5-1	CASSIDRAEGEKLFF
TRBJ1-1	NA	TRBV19	CASSYGEGGTEAFF
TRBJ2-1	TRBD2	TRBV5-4	CASSSGLAETYNEQFF
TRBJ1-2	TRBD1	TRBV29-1	CSVGRQGMSGYTF
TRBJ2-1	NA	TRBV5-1	CASSGGGSGYNEQFF
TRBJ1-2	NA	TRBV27	CASSFGGLNYGYTF
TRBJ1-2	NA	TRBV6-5	CASSYSVAVRGSGYTF
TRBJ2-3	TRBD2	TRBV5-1	CASSLAGGGDTQYF
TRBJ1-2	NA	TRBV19	CASTARGGYGYTF
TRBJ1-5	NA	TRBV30	CAWSVGWGSQYSNQPQHF
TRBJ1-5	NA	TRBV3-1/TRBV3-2	CASSQEMLRGGQPQHF
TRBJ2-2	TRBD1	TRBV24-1	CATSGDRGRLGELFF